Listed below are T cell receptor beta chains from one sample, sequenced in a study of blood T cell repertoires in COVID-19. Generated by immunoSEQ multiplex PCR, the TCRdb table keeps only in-frame clones and is missing some. The sample yields tens of thousands of clones, about 88% seen once. The specimen sequenced was peripheral blood. The receptors stem from a human donor in a cohort sampled during active COVID-19. Both conserved end residues are part of each CDR3. The D gene is left open where the match is weak. A clone size is listed for some rows: how often the clone was seen (once, few, many), or a class if it is expanded.

J | V | size | D | DNA | CDR3
TRBJ2-7 | TRBV28 | NA | TRBD1 | TGTGCCAGCAGTTTATTCCCGGGACAGGGGGCCTACGAGCAGTACTTC | CASSLFPGQGAYEQYF
TRBJ2-6 | TRBV4-1 | once | NA | TGCGCCAGCAGCCCCGCAGGGAACCCTGGGGCCAACGTCCTGACTTTC | CASSPAGNPGANVLTF
TRBJ1-3 | TRBV10-3 | NA | NA | TGTGCCATCATTAAGGCGCCGGGGGGCACCATATATTTT | CAIIKAPGGTIYF
TRBJ2-5 | TRBV5-4 | few | TRBD2 | TGTGCCAGCAGCTTGGCTAGCGGGGGGGCCAGAGAGACCCAGTACTTC | CASSLASGGARETQYF
TRBJ2-1 | TRBV3-1/TRBV3-2 | NA | NA | TGTGCCAGCAGCCAAGAGCAGGTCTCTTACAATGAGCAGTTCTTC | CASSQEQVSYNEQFF
TRBJ1-2 | TRBV29-1 | NA | NA | TGCAGCGTTGGGGGGGGACTGGGAGCTAACTATGGCTACACCTTC | CSVGGGLGANYGYTF
TRBJ2-1 | TRBV19 | NA | TRBD1 | TGTGCCAGTAGTTATAACGGACAGGGTGGTAATGAGCAGTTCTTC | CASSYNGQGGNEQFF
TRBJ2-2 | TRBV12-3/TRBV12-4 | few | NA | TGTGCCAGCGGCCGTTTAAACACCGGGGAGCTGTTTTTT | CASGRLNTGELFF
TRBJ1-4 | TRBV5-1 | NA | NA | TGCGCCAGCAGCTTGGCCTTCAGGGCAACTAATGAAAAACTGTTTTTT | CASSLAFRATNEKLFF
TRBJ2-7 | TRBV10-1 | once | TRBD2 | TGCGCCAGCAGTGAGTTATCTAGCGGGAGGGTCTACGAGCAGTACTTC | CASSELSSGRVYEQYF
TRBJ2-7 | TRBV30 | NA | NA | TGTGCCTGGAAGCGTACCTACGAGCAGTACTTC | CAWKRTYEQYF
TRBJ1-2 | TRBV11-2 | NA | NA | TGTGCCAGCAGCATGACTAGGGGACGGACGAACTATGGCTACACCTTC | CASSMTRGRTNYGYTF
TRBJ2-1 | TRBV7-2 | NA | TRBD2 | TGTGCCAGCAGCTTAGCGGGGTCCGGGTCGGGACTAGCGGGTAATGAGCAGTTCTTC | CASSLAGSGSGLAGNEQFF
TRBJ2-3 | TRBV4-1 | NA | NA | TGCGCCAGCAGCCAAGTCGGAGGATTCGCAGATACGCAGTATTTT | CASSQVGGFADTQYF
TRBJ1-2 | TRBV3-1/TRBV3-2 | NA | NA | TGTGCCAGCAGCCAACCGGGACAAACCTATGGCTACACCTTC | CASSQPGQTYGYTF
TRBJ2-7 | TRBV5-5 | NA | TRBD2 | TGTGCCAGCAGCGGGAGGGCACTAGCGGGAGTTAGCGTGTACGAGCAGTACTTC | CASSGRALAGVSVYEQYF
TRBJ2-1 | TRBV19 | NA | TRBD2 | TGTGCCAGTAGTCCACAACTAGCGGGAAAGAGTAGTGAGCAGTTCTTC | CASSPQLAGKSSEQFF
TRBJ1-1 | TRBV18 | NA | NA | TGTGCCAGCTCCCCCGACACGGATGAAGCTTTCTTT | CASSPDTDEAFF
TRBJ2-1 | TRBV6-4 | NA | TRBD2 | TGTGCCAGCAGTGAGTCTAGCGGGAGTTTCGATGAGCAGTTCTTC | CASSESSGSFDEQFF
TRBJ1-1 | TRBV30 | NA | NA | TGTGCCTGGAGTGTAATAGGGACTGTAGCTTTCTTT | CAWSVIGTVAFF
TRBJ2-3 | TRBV15 | NA | TRBD2 | TGTGCCACCAGCAGAGGAGTTGGCGGGGGGACCGGGAGACACAGAGATACGCAGTATTTT | CATSRGVGGGTGRHRDTQYF
TRBJ2-3 | TRBV21-1 | NA | NA | TGTGCCAGCAGCGGGAAGGGGACAGAGTACACAGATACGCAGTATTTT | CASSGKGTEYTDTQYF
TRBJ1-5 | TRBV5-8 | few | NA | TGTGCCAGCAGTGTCCTTAATCAGCCCCAGCATTTT | CASSVLNQPQHF
TRBJ2-7 | TRBV2 | NA | TRBD2 | TGTGCCGTTACTAGCGGGAGTTTCGACGAGCAGTACTTC | CAVTSGSFDEQYF
TRBJ2-1 | TRBV19 | NA | NA | TGTGCCAGTAGTATAGAGAGGGTGCAGTTCTTC | CASSIERVQFF
TRBJ2-1 | TRBV3-1/TRBV3-2 | NA | NA | TGTGCCAGCAGCCCCAGTGGGGGGACGGCCTACAATGAGCAGTTCTTC | CASSPSGGTAYNEQFF
TRBJ1-2 | TRBV5-1 | NA | TRBD1 | TGCGCCAGCAGCTCGGGACAGGGGCTCGGCTACACCTTC | CASSSGQGLGYTF
TRBJ2-3 | TRBV12-2 | NA | NA | TGTGCAAGTCGCTCGAAGGGACAGCTAACAGATACGCAGTATTTT | CASRSKGQLTDTQYF
TRBJ1-2 | TRBV2 | NA | NA | TGTGCCAGCAGTGAGGGGCGGTTCTATGGCTACACCTTC | CASSEGRFYGYTF
TRBJ2-5 | TRBV5-1 | NA | NA | TGCGCCAGCAGCTTTTTGGCAGGGCAGGAGACCCAGTACTTC | CASSFLAGQETQYF
TRBJ2-3 | TRBV10-3 | NA | TRBD1 | TGTGCCACCCGGCCCGGGACAGGGGCCCTATTTGCAGATACGCAGTATTTT | CATRPGTGALFADTQYF
TRBJ2-1 | TRBV25-1 | NA | NA | TGTGCCAGCAGTGGGCTAGCAGACTCCTACAATGAGCAGTTCTTC | CASSGLADSYNEQFF
TRBJ2-1 | TRBV19 | NA | TRBD2 | TGTGCCAGTTTGGGGACTAGCGGGGGGAAAGATGAGCAGTTCTTC | CASLGTSGGKDEQFF
TRBJ2-7 | TRBV5-1 | NA | NA | TGCGCCAGCAGCTTGGGGGGTCAGGGGCCCTACGAGCAGTACTTC | CASSLGGQGPYEQYF
TRBJ1-2 | TRBV28 | NA | NA | TGTGCCAGCAGTTACCCCTCAGGGGCCAACTATGGCTACACCTTC | CASSYPSGANYGYTF
TRBJ1-2 | TRBV7-2 | few | NA | TGTGCCAGCAGCCTAGGCGGGGTAATCTCTTCGGAGGGCTACACCTTC | CASSLGGVISSEGYTF
TRBJ2-3 | TRBV7-9 | NA | NA | TGTGCCAGCAGCTTGGGGCGTACCAGCACAGATACGCAGTATTTT | CASSLGRTSTDTQYF
TRBJ2-1 | TRBV5-1 | NA | TRBD2 | TGCGCCAGCACGAGCCTCTGGCGGGAGATCACGAATGAGCAGTTCTTC | CASTSLWREITNEQFF
TRBJ2-3 | TRBV20-1 | few | NA | TGCAGTGCTAGAGCGGCAGATACGCAGTATTTT | CSARAADTQYF
TRBJ2-7 | TRBV7-8 | once | NA | TGTGCCAGCAGCTTCAGGGGGACTGTGTACGAGCAGTACTTC | CASSFRGTVYEQYF
TRBJ1-1 | TRBV7-3 | NA | NA | TGTGCCAGCAGCCCCCACTCCCTGAACACTGAAGCTTTCTTT | CASSPHSLNTEAFF
TRBJ2-2 | TRBV10-3 | NA | TRBD2 | TGTGCCATCGGGGGGGACTTAATAAACACCGGGGAGCTGTTTTTT | CAIGGDLINTGELFF
TRBJ2-1 | TRBV29-1 | NA | TRBD2 | TGCAGCGTTGAAGAAGGACTAGTCTACAATGAGCAGTTCTTC | CSVEEGLVYNEQFF
TRBJ1-3 | TRBV30 | NA | TRBD1 | TGTGCCTGGGGGGGACAGGGAGGGAACACCATATATTTT | CAWGGQGGNTIYF
TRBJ1-1 | TRBV4-3 | NA | NA | TGCGCCAGCAGCCAAGACCAAGGGGCCAGAGGCACTGAAGCTTTCTTT | CASSQDQGARGTEAFF
TRBJ2-2 | TRBV6-4 | once | NA | TGTGCCAGCAGTGGCAAGCTTGACGGGGAGCTGTTTTTT | CASSGKLDGELFF
TRBJ2-7 | TRBV30 | NA | NA | TGTGCCTGGAGTGTACGAAGGACACCCTCCTACGAGCAGTACTTC | CAWSVRRTPSYEQYF
TRBJ2-3 | TRBV6-1 | NA | TRBD2 | TGTGCCAGCAGTGATGGGGGGGTTACAGATACGCAGTATTTT | CASSDGGVTDTQYF
TRBJ2-5 | TRBV5-1 | NA | NA | TGCGCCAGCAGCTTGGAACAGGGCCCAGGGACCCAGTACTTC | CASSLEQGPGTQYF
TRBJ2-2 | TRBV7-8 | NA | TRBD1 | TGTGCCAGCAGCCGGACAGGGTCTGGCGGGGAGCTGTTTTTT | CASSRTGSGGELFF
TRBJ2-2 | TRBV3-1/TRBV3-2 | NA | TRBD2 | TGTGCCAGCAGCCAGAGTAGCGGGGCCGGGGAGCTGTTTTTT | CASSQSSGAGELFF
TRBJ1-6 | TRBV6-5 | few | TRBD1 | TGTGCCAGCAGTCGTGGCAGGGGGGTCGGAACCCTCCACTTT | CASSRGRGVGTLHF
TRBJ1-1 | TRBV3-1/TRBV3-2 | NA | NA | TGTGCCAGCAGCCAAGAACCGAACAGGGCGAGGGCATTGAACACTGAAGCTTTCTTT | CASSQEPNRARALNTEAFF
TRBJ1-1 | TRBV28 | NA | NA | TGTGCCAGCAGTTTTCGGGTGAGAAGTACTGAAGCTTTCTTT | CASSFRVRSTEAFF
TRBJ2-1 | TRBV7-2 | NA | TRBD2 | TGTGCCAGCAGCTTGGGACTAGCTAGCAATGAGCAGTTCTTC | CASSLGLASNEQFF
TRBJ2-3 | TRBV7-3 | NA | NA | TGTGCCAGCAGCCACCGGACAGCTACAGATACGCAGTATTTT | CASSHRTATDTQYF
TRBJ2-7 | TRBV5-1 | NA | TRBD2 | TGCGCCAGCGCACTACTAGCGGGGGGCTCCTACGAGCAGTACTTC | CASALLAGGSYEQYF
TRBJ2-5 | TRBV5-1 | NA | NA | TGCGCCAGCAGCCTGAGCCCCGGGTCAGAGACCCAGTACTTC | CASSLSPGSETQYF